Included here is one T cell receptor beta chain sequence, with context. This clone's antigen is unknown. The sample holds no much larger clone one base away, and base qualities are not on file. This sample was included in a study of blood T cell repertoires in COVID-19 (TCRdb year 2020). Background on the whole study: Collaborator samples came from the United States, Italy and Spain and covered acute and convalescent phases of COVID-19. The prospective study material was composed of cDNA or gDNA derived from T cells, B-cell-depleted T cells, or PBMCs. The dataset comprised deeply sampled blood TCRbeta repertoires from subjects exposed to, actively infected with, or recovered from COVID-19. The repertoires were released in a freely available public database intended as a resource for research on the immune response to SARS-CoV-2. The samples were drawn from the first 160 participants of the ongoing ImmuneRACE study and from 1,254 subjects provided by 6 global collaborators. Sample metadata almost always included a de-identified subject ID, COVID-19 status, age in years and sex. HLA class I and class II types, where available, came from metadata supplied by the sample provider rather than from assay-based typing.

Whole blood was collected in K2EDTA tubes by collaborating institutions according to the institutions' own protocols. For TCRbeta analysis, collaborators shipped samples in one of three forms: frozen whole blood, isolated PBMCs, or DNA extracted from either of those sample types. What the authors observed across the whole study: The amount of clinical and demographic metadata varied by source and participant and was provided uncurated.

CDR1 SGHAT and CDR2 FQNNGV were looked up in the germline V gene. Inclusive of the bounding cysteine and phenylalanine, the CDR3 is 16 residues long. The DNA shown is the 48-base CDR3, in frame from base 1. Between the V and J ends, shortened by 5 bases and 1 base respectively, the junction contains 17 bases. TCRbeta CDR3 regions were amplified from genomic DNA by means of the immunoSEQ Assay, a bias-controlled multiplex PCR. In the source study's methods: Within the assay, amplification of reference gene primers was used to estimate how many nucleated cells each sample contained. Sequence reads were collapsed and filtered to measure the absolute abundance of every unique TCRbeta CDR3 rearrangement. For each sample, productive Simpson clonality was calculated as the square root of Simpson's diversity index over productive rearrangements. In its TCRdb copy, this immuneACCESS table keeps in-frame sequences only and misses some clones. Where compared with another copy, unresolved V genes explain less than half of these, and the others have no known cause. Clonal size and the V and J genes are those of that table, whereas D and trimming came from the DNA. Counted in this sample were approximately 230,000 clones; nearly 90% of them appeared once. The ten biggest clones cover roughly 3% of the sample.

Input material: peripheral blood. The TCR originated in a young man with active or convalescent COVID-19. This sequence uses TRBV11-2 and TRBJ1-1, with no confidently assigned D gene. The nucleotides read TGTGCCAGCAGCCGAAATGTCGACAAACGGAACACTGAAGCTTTCTTT. Its protein reads: CASSRNVDKRNTEAFF.